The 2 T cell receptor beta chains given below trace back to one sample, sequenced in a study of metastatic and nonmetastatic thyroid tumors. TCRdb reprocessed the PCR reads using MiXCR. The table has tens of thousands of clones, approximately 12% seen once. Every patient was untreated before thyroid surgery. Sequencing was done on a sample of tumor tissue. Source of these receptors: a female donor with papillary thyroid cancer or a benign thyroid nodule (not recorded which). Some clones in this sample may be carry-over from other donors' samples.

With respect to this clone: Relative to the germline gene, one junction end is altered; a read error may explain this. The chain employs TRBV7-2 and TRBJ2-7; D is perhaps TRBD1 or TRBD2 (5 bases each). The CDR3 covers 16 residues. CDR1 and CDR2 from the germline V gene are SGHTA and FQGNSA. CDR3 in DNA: TGTGCCAACAGCTTTGCTGGTACGAGGGGTCTCTACGAGCAGTACTTC. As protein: CANSFAGTRGLYEQYF.

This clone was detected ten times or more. The CDR3 here is CSARPTGGNYGYTF. The CDR3 nucleotides read TGCAGTGCTAGACCTACAGGGGGCAACTATGGCTACACCTTC. The chain combines TRBV20-1 with TRBJ1-2; 9 bases match TRBD1. Unmatched junction bases numbered 3, after V lost 2 bases and J lost 2 bases. The CDR3 length is 14 residues. Germline-derived CDR1 and CDR2 are DFQATT and SNEGSKA (reference sequence).